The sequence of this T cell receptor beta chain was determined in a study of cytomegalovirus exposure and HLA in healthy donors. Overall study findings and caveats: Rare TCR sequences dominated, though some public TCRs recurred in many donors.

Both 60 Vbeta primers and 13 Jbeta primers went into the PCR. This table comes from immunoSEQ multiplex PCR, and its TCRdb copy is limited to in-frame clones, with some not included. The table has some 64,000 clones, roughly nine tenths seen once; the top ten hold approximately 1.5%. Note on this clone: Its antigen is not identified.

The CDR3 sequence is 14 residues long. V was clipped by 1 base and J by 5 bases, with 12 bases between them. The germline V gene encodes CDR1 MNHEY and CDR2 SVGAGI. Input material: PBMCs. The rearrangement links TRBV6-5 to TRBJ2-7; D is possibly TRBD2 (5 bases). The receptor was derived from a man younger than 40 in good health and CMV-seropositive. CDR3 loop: CASSYFGVPNEQYF. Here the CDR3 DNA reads TGTGCCAGCAGTTACTTCGGGGTTCCCAACGAGCAGTACTTC.